The next 28 T cell receptor beta chains were all read from a single sample in a study of spatial heterogeneity in lung cancer. Findings of the study overall: Tumoral mutation counts were tracked by counts of expanded intratumoral alpha and beta TCRs.

For these receptors, no antigen is known. In TCRdb, the 5' RACE reads were re-called with MiXCR into one record per CDR3 protein. The data hold about 3,800 distinct CDR3 sequences, with 30% to 40% observed a single time. Time point described: sample taken at primary tumor resection. The sequencing here drew on lung tumor tissue, taken at surgery. The receptor source for this set is a male donor with early-stage non-small cell lung cancer.

The chain employs TRBV30 and TRBJ2-5, with D possibly being TRBD2 (5 bases). Germline-derived CDR1 and CDR2 are GTSNPN and SVGIG (reference sequence). Trimming took off 0 bases at V and 7 bases at J, with 12 bases between the two ends. The CDR3 consists of 13 residues. The CDR3 loop reads CAWSVRERGTQYF. The CDR3 DNA sequence: TGTGCCTGGAGTGTTCGAGAACGGGGGACCCAGTACTTC. The entire variable domain, with the rest obtained from reference TRBV30 and TRBJ2-5, is as follows: SQTIHQWPATLVQPVGSPLSLECTVEGTSNPNLYWYRQAAGRGLQLLFYSVGIGQISSEVPQNLSASRPQDRQFILSSKKLLLSDSGFYLCAWSVRERGTQYFGPGTRLLVL.

Points on this clonotype: A single base separates this from a much larger clone, so it may be a read error. J is TRBJ2-2 and V is TRBV7-6, with 9 bases fitting TRBD2. J gave up 7 bases and V 9 bases, and 9 bases lay outside the gene matches. The CDR3 is 14 amino acids. Germline CDR1 and CDR2: SGHVS and FNYEAQ. In nucleotides, the CDR3 is TGTGCCAGTTCCGGGACTAGCAGCGGCGGGGAGCTGTTTTTT. Protein sequence: CASSGTSSGGELFF.

The chain uses TRBV6-1 and TRBJ2-5, with D unclear. Germline values: CDR1 MNHNS, CDR2 SASEGT. V lost 6 bases and J lost 1, with 12 bases in between. The CDR3 is 14 residues long. CDR3 protein: CASSPSRFQETQYF. The CDR3 nucleotides read TGTGCCAGCAGCCCTTCGAGGTTCCAAGAGACCCAGTACTTC.

This clonotype was seen a handful of times. This chain links TRBV2 with TRBJ2-3; 7 nucleotides align to TRBD2. Per germline, CDR1 SNHLY and CDR2 FYNNEI. Trimming cost V 7 bases and J 2 bases; bases outside gene matches: 9. This CDR3 region has 15 residues. CDR3 in DNA: TGTGCCAGCATTCGGGAGCGGGGATCCACAGATACGCAGTATTTT. Residues: CASIRERGSTDTQYF.

The chain joins TRBV7-2 to TRBJ1-2; 10 bases are a match to TRBD1. Germline lookup yields CDR1 SGHTA and CDR2 FQGNSA. Germline trimming cut 5 bases from V and 7 bases from J; bases unmatched to any gene: 7. The length of the CDR3 is 14 residues. The CDR3 coding sequence is TGTGCCAGCAGCCCGACAGGGGGCTTGGGTGGCTACACCTTC. Translated, it gives CASSPTGGLGGYTF. Complete variable domain (other parts from reference TRBV7-2 and TRBJ1-2): GAGVSQSPSNKVTEKGKDVELRCDPISGHTALYWYRQSLGQGLEFLIYFQGNSAPDKSGLPSDRFSAERTGGSVSTLTIQRTQQEDSAVYLCASSPTGGLGGYTFGSGTRLTVV.

This clonotype was recorded a few times. This chain uses TRBV20-1 with TRBJ2-1, with TRBD2 identical over 9 bases. CDR3 length: 12 residues. Looked up from germline, CDR1 is DFQATT and CDR2 is SNEGSKA (reference sequence). In DNA form, the CDR3 reads TGCAGCGAGACGGGACTAGCCAATGAGCAGTTCTTC. It encodes CSETGLANEQFF.

This clonotype was picked up a small number of times. The chain recombines TRBV12-3 or TRBV12-4 with TRBJ2-5; D is perhaps TRBD1 (5 bases). V lost 0 bases, J lost 4 bases, and 9 bases lay in between. This CDR3 is 14 amino acids long. CDR3 sequence (DNA): TGTGCCAGCAGTTTAGCGGAAAGGGGAGAGACCCAGTACTTC. This translates into CASSLAERGETQYF.

This clonotype appeared a few times. The rearrangement joins TRBV7-6 to TRBJ2-1; a possible D gene is TRBD1 (5 bases). Germline values: CDR1 SGHVS, CDR2 FNYEAQ. CDR3 length: 16 residues. Trimming shortened V by 1 base and J by 1 base, and 11 bases separated the two germline ends. The CDR3 reads CASSLEGVGSYNEQFF. The CDR3 DNA sequence: TGTGCCAGCAGCTTAGAAGGGGTTGGGTCCTACAATGAGCAGTTCTTC. The full variable domain, rest sourced from reference TRBV7-6 and TRBJ2-1, is GAGVSQSPRYKVTKRGQDVALRCDPISGHVSLYWYRQALGQGPEFLTYFNYEAQQDKSGLPNDRFSAERPEGSISTLTIQRTEQRDSAMYRCASSLEGVGSYNEQFFGPGTRLTVL.

This clonotype is medium-sized (0.01 to 0.1%) by share. The chain combines TRBV27 with TRBJ2-7, with 9 nucleotides matching TRBD2. The V and J ends lost 7 bases and 6 bases, in that order; junction bases with no gene match: 10. This CDR3 region has 14 residues. CDR1 is MNHEY and CDR2 is SMNVEV in the germline V gene (reference sequence). The CDR3, as DNA: TGTGCCAGCACCCTGGGGGCTAGCGGGACCGAGCAGTACTTC. Its protein is CASTLGASGTEQYF.

V and J are TRBV4-3 and TRBJ2-3; 7 bases are a match to TRBD1. CDR1 and CDR2 from the germline V gene are LGHNA and YSLEER. J gave up 0 bases and V 3 bases, and 6 bases lay outside the gene matches. This CDR3 has 16 residues. The CDR3 is CASSQTRDRSTDTQYF. CDR3 DNA: TGCGCCAGCAGCCAGACCAGGGACAGAAGCACAGATACGCAGTATTTT.

This clonotype is labeled large. V and J are TRBV5-6 and TRBJ1-1, with TRBD1 as a possible D gene (5 bases). Germline lookup yields CDR1 SGHDT and CDR2 YYEEEE. Trimming shortened V by 3 bases and J by 3 bases, and 15 bases separated the two germline ends. The CDR3 loop spans 15 amino acids. CDR3: CASSSLRRADTEAFF. CDR3 in DNA: TGTGCCAGCAGCTCCCTCCGCAGGGCTGACACTGAAGCTTTCTTT.

By proportion, this clonotype is hyperexpanded. This sequence joins TRBV18 and TRBJ2-3; D gene ambiguous. V shed 3 bases and J shed 1 base, with 20 bases lying between them. The CDR3 spans 18 residues. CDR1 is KGHSH, CDR2 LQKENI, per germline. CDR3 loop: CASSPFRRSNSGTDTQYF. In DNA, the CDR3 is TGTGCCAGCTCACCTTTTAGACGTTCGAACTCTGGCACAGATACGCAGTATTTT.

This clonotype was detected only once. Just one base apart from a much larger clone, this may be a read error. The chain combines TRBV7-2 with TRBJ2-5, with unresolved D. Germline V gene sequence: CDR1 SGHTA, CDR2 FQGNSA. CDR3 length: 13 residues. Trimming left V 7 bases short and J 4 bases short, with 13 bases between. CDR3 sequence reads: CASTTRWTETQYF. As DNA, the CDR3 is TGTGCCAGCACCACACGATGGACAGAGACCCAGTACTTC. Complete variable domain (other parts from reference TRBV7-2 and TRBJ2-5): GAGVSQSPSNKVTEKGKDVELRCDPISGHTALYWYRQSLGQGLEFLIYFQGNSAPDKSGLPSDRFSAERTGGSVSTLTIQRTQQEDSAVYLCASTTRWTETQYFGPGTRLLVL.

This clonotype was observed a few times. The rearrangement links TRBV6-1 to TRBJ2-3; D gene ambiguous. The CDR3 runs to 13 residues. Per the germline V gene, CDR1 is MNHNS and CDR2 is SASEGT. Deletions cut 3 bases from V and 10 bases from J, with 14 bases between. CDR3 loop: CASSDGFGHSQYF. The CDR3 DNA follows: TGTGCCAGCAGTGACGGTTTTGGGCACTCGCAGTATTTT.

The chain joins TRBV6-5 to TRBJ2-3, with TRBD1 identical over 8 bases. In germline, CDR1 is MNHEY, CDR2 SVGAGI. The V gene end was trimmed by 6 bases and the J gene end by 2 bases; junction bases not matched to a gene: 4. This CDR3 is 14 amino acids long. The DNA of the CDR3 is TGTGCCAGCAGGCCGGGACAGGACACAGATACGCAGTATTTT. This gives the protein CASRPGQDTDTQYF.

This sequence joins TRBV7-2 and TRBJ2-5, with D unclear. The CDR3 is 11 amino acids. The germline V gene has CDR1 SGHTA and CDR2 FQGNSA. V was pared by 1 base and J by 5 bases, with 2 bases between. The CDR3 nucleotides are TGTGCCAGCAGCTTAGTCGAGACCCAGTACTTC. This sequence encodes CASSLVETQYF.

This sequence joins TRBV7-2 and TRBJ2-2; no clear D. Deletions cut 3 bases from V and 0 bases from J, with 8 bases between. Per the germline V gene, CDR1 is SGHTA and CDR2 is FQGNSA. The CDR3 has 15 amino acids. The CDR3 reads CASSFQPANTGELFF. As DNA, the CDR3 is TGTGCCAGCAGCTTTCAGCCCGCGAACACCGGGGAGCTGTTTTTT.

By share of the sample, this clonotype is medium-sized. The rearrangement joins TRBV6-5 to TRBJ1-5, with a weak D call TRBD1 (5 bases). The CDR3 has 14 residues. CDR1 MNHEY and CDR2 SVGAGI come from the germline V gene. Trimming cost V 2 bases and J 5 bases, with 10 bases left between them. CDR3 loop: CASSYRGLDQPQHF. In DNA form, the CDR3 reads TGTGCCAGCAGTTACAGGGGCCTCGATCAGCCCCAGCATTTT.

J is TRBJ2-3 and V is TRBV4-3; D is perhaps TRBD2 (7 bases). Per the germline V gene, CDR1 is LGHNA and CDR2 is YSLEER. The length of the CDR3 is 15 residues. The V end was cut by 0 bases, the J end by 2 bases, with 9 bases between. The CDR3 coding sequence is TGCGCCAGCAGCCAAGAGGGGGGGGCCACAGATACGCAGTATTTT. Protein sequence: CASSQEGGATDTQYF.

This rearrangement joins TRBV7-2 to TRBJ2-3, with 11 bases fitting TRBD2. V lost 4 bases and J lost 5; bases outside the gene matches: 5. The CDR3 covers 15 residues. Germline lookup yields CDR1 SGHTA and CDR2 FQGNSA. CDR3 bases: TGTGCCAGCAGCTCACTAGCGGGAGTGCAAGATACGCAGTATTTT. Translation: CASSSLAGVQDTQYF.

This clonotype is judged large. This rearrangement joins TRBV7-9 to TRBJ1-2; unclear D gene. The germline V and J ends were trimmed by 2 bases and 0 bases, with 10 bases remaining between them. Looked up from germline, CDR1 is SEHNR and CDR2 is FQNEAQ (reference sequence). The CDR3 covers 15 residues. The CDR3 bases are TGTGCCAGCAGCTTATCCCAGGCTCCTAACTATGGCTACACCTTC. Amino acids: CASSLSQAPNYGYTF. Based on the CDR3 plus reference TRBV7-9 and TRBJ1-2, the full variable domain is DTGVSQNPRHKITKRGQNVTFRCDPISEHNRLYWYRQTLGQGPEFLTYFQNEAQLEKSRLLSDRFSAERPKGSFSTLEIQRTEQGDSAMYLCASSLSQAPNYGYTFGSGTRLTVV.

There are a few counts of this clonotype. The chain joins TRBV7-2 to TRBJ2-6, with D unclear. Germline V gene data show CDR1 as SGHTA and CDR2 as FQGNSA. V was clipped by 4 bases and J by 0 bases, with 7 bases between them. The CDR3 covers 15 residues. CDR3 residues: CASSSLLSGANVLTF. CDR3 DNA: TGTGCCAGCAGCTCCTTACTCTCTGGGGCCAACGTCCTGACTTTC.

This clonotype came up once. The chain is built from TRBV30 and TRBJ2-7; a possible D gene is TRBD2 (6 bases). CDR3 length equals 13 residues. Germline V gene sequence: CDR1 GTSNPN, CDR2 SVGIG (reference sequence). V was cut by 1 base and J by 7 bases, with 14 bases left in between. The CDR3 here is CAWSALASGEQYF. CDR3 coding DNA: TGTGCCTGGAGTGCACTAGCCTCGGGGGAGCAGTACTTC.

This clonotype showed up just a few times. This chain uses TRBV7-9 with TRBJ2-7, with D maybe TRBD1 (5 bases). Trimming removed 1 base at V and 2 bases at J, with 9 bases between. The CDR3 is made up of 14 amino acids. Germline V gives CDR1 SEHNR, CDR2 FQNEAQ (reference sequence). CDR3 in amino acids: CASSLGRVPYEQYF. The CDR3 region has the DNA TGTGCCAGCAGCTTAGGCAGGGTCCCCTACGAGCAGTACTTC.

J is TRBJ2-7 and V is TRBV19; 14 nucleotides agree with TRBD2. The J segment lost 8 bases and the V segment lost 9 bases, leaving 3 bases of the junction unmatched. CDR1 is LNHDA and CDR2 is SQIVND in the germline V gene (reference sequence). This CDR3 comprises 12 residues. Here the CDR3 DNA reads TGTGCCAGCGGGACTAGCGGGAGCCAGCAGTACTTC. Translated, it gives CASGTSGSQQYF.

The rearrangement joins TRBV7-3 to TRBJ2-7, with TRBD1 matching over 9 bases. V was clipped by 3 bases and J by 5 bases; unmatched bases: 2. The CDR3 contains 13 residues. Germline assignment: CDR1 SGHTA and CDR2 FQGTGA. The CDR3 loop reads CASSFNRGHEQYF. DNA of the CDR3: TGTGCCAGCAGCTTTAACAGGGGGCACGAGCAGTACTTC.

V is TRBV12-3 or TRBV12-4 and J is TRBJ2-1, with 7 bases matching TRBD2. Losses at the gene ends were 6 bases for V and 3 bases for J; bases not matched to a gene: 8. The CDR3 covers 15 residues. CDR3 coding DNA: TGTGCCAGCAGGAAGAGCGGGGCTAACTACAATGAGCAGTTCTTC. Translation gives CASRKSGANYNEQFF.

This clonotype was counted ten times or more. The rearrangement links TRBV28 to TRBJ2-7; D gene ambiguous. Trimming cost V 8 bases and J 1 base, with 15 bases left between them. The CDR3 length is 14 residues. Germline CDR1 and CDR2: MDHEN and SYDVKM. CDR3 sequence (DNA): TGTGCCAGCGGGTCTATTGGTTTTTCCTACGAGCAGTACTTC. Its translation: CASGSIGFSYEQYF. Full variable domain (outside the CDR3, taken from reference TRBV28 and TRBJ2-7): DVKVTQSSRYLVKRTGEKVFLECVQDMDHENMFWYRQDPGLGLRLIYFSYDVKMKEKGDIPEGYSVSREKKERFSLILESASTNQTSMYLCASGSIGFSYEQYFGPGTRLTVT.